The 25 T cell receptor beta chains below all came from one sample that was sequenced in a study of post-analysis software for immune sequencing data. General study points: Patients used several TRBV segments, including TRBV5-6, TRBV5-1 and TRBV20-1, more often than controls.

Unique-molecular-identifier-tagged TCR beta cDNA libraries were used. MiXCR, run by TCRdb on the PCR reads, gives a single entry per CDR3 protein. The sample records roughly 400,000 distinct CDR3 sequences, 35% to 45% being singletons. No cognate antigen is known for these TCRs. The sequenced material came from blood. The receptors derive from a girl aged 2 to 9 with multiple sclerosis.

There are a few counts of this clonotype. V gene TRBV7-2 combines with J gene TRBJ2-3; 10 bases line up with TRBD2. This CDR3 spans 16 amino acids. Per germline, CDR1 SGHTA and CDR2 FQGNSA. The junction had 9 bases not matched to a gene; V was cut back by 7 bases and J by 2 bases. For the CDR3, the DNA is TGTGCCAGCACTCGGCTAGCGGGAGCGGTCACAGATACGCAGTATTTT. The encoded protein is CASTRLAGAVTDTQYF.

This clonotype was seen only a few times. This chain uses TRBV10-3 with TRBJ2-2; D not certain. This CDR3 region has 14 residues. V was cut by 4 bases and J by 2 bases, with 8 bases left in between. Per germline, CDR1 ENHRY and CDR2 SYGVKD. This chain's CDR3 is CAISGDTNTGELFF. The DNA for the CDR3 is TGTGCCATCAGTGGTGACACCAACACCGGGGAGCTGTTTTTT.

The V gene is TRBV7-2, the J gene TRBJ1-1, with D perhaps TRBD1 (5 bases). CDR1 is SGHTA and CDR2 is FQGNSA in the germline V gene. Trimming removed 8 bases at V and 11 bases at J, with 12 bases between. The CDR3 covers 10 residues. The CDR3 DNA is TGTGCCAGCGGTTGGGGGGAGGCTTTCTTT. It translates to CASGWGEAFF.

This clonotype showed up just a few times. The chain has TRBV12-3 or TRBV12-4 and TRBJ2-1; the D gene is possibly TRBD2 (5 bases). V was trimmed by 6 bases and J by 7 bases, leaving 13 bases between them. The CDR3 is 13 residues long. This CDR3 reads CASSPLRGNEQFF. CDR3 in DNA: TGTGCCAGCAGCCCGCTTCGGGGAAATGAGCAGTTCTTC.

This clonotype was counted only a few times. The chain has TRBV29-1 and TRBJ2-1, with 7 positions matching TRBD2. The CDR3 is 16 residues long. Germline CDR1 is SQVTM and CDR2 is ANQGSEA. With V trimmed by 2 bases and J by 0 bases, 7 bases remained unmatched. CDR3 coding DNA: TGCAGCGTTGAAAGTAGGGGCGGGAGCTCCTACAATGAGCAGTTCTTC. Translating it yields CSVESRGGSSYNEQFF.

This clonotype turned up a few times. The V gene is TRBV20-1, the J gene TRBJ2-6; D is uncertain. CDR1 is DFQATT, CDR2 SNEGSKA, per germline (reference sequence). This CDR3 has 14 amino acids. V lost 2 bases and J 0 bases, leaving 5 bases between the germline ends. The CDR3 is CSARKASGANVLTF. CDR3 nucleotide sequence: TGCAGTGCTAGAAAGGCCTCTGGGGCCAACGTCCTGACTTTC.

Note on this clonotype: One end of the junction is discordant with germline, which a read error may explain. This chain links TRBV18 with TRBJ2-7; D not resolved. Germline V gene lookup returns CDR1 KGHSH and CDR2 LQKENI. This CDR3 spans 13 amino acids. This chain's CDR3 is CASSPGQSYVQYF. The CDR3 nucleotides read TGTGCCAGCTCACCCGGGCAGTCCTACGTGCAGTACTTC.

The chain couples TRBV28 to TRBJ2-7; 7 bases are a match to TRBD2. CDR3 length: 14 amino acids. With 6 bases clipped from V and 4 bases from J, the junction kept 9 bases outside the gene matches. CDR1 and CDR2 from the germline V gene are MDHEN and SYDVKM. Written as DNA, the CDR3 is TGTGCCAGCAGCATTTCTAGCGGTTATTACGAGCAGTACTTC. This encodes CASSISSGYYEQYF.

The count of this clonotype is one. Lacking the conserved final phenylalanine or tryptophan, this CDR3 likely reflects a read error. V and J are TRBV6-5 and TRBJ1-2; D perhaps matches TRBD1 (6 bases). The CDR3 is 15 residues long. Between the trimmed V and J ends, which lost 6 bases and 4 bases, there was a span of 18 bases. Germline V lookup: CDR1 MNHEY, CDR2 SVGAGI. The CDR3 protein is CASRNSQGSLYGYTC. The CDR3 DNA is TGTGCCAGCAGGAATTCGCAGGGGTCTCTCTATGGCTACACCTGC.

Worth noting for this clonotype: At one end, the junction sequence differs from germline, possibly due to a read error. V is TRBV13 and J is TRBJ1-6; no clear D. The CDR3 is 16 amino acids. CDR1 PRHDT and CDR2 FYEKMQ come from the germline V gene (reference sequence). The CDR3 nucleotides read TGTGCCAGCAGCGGCGGGATGCTGGCCGGGAATTCGCCCCTCCACTTT. This codes for CASSGGMLAGNSPLHF.

This clonotype has just a few counts. J is TRBJ2-7 and V is TRBV28; D might be TRBD2 (6 bases). V lost 7 bases to trimming and J lost 4 bases, with 14 bases between them. The CDR3 is 13 residues long. Germline assignment: CDR1 MDHEN and CDR2 SYDVKM. This CDR3 reads CASKRVLIYEQYF. The CDR3 region has the DNA TGTGCCAGCAAGCGGGTCCTCATTTACGAGCAGTACTTC. The full variable domain, completed using reference TRBV28 and TRBJ2-7, is DVKVTQSSRYLVKRTGEKVFLECVQDMDHENMFWYRQDPGLGLRLIYFSYDVKMKEKGDIPEGYSVSREKKERFSLILESASTNQTSMYLCASKRVLIYEQYFGPGTRLTVT.

This clonotype turned up a few times. The chain links TRBV20-1 to TRBJ2-3, with 8 bases fitting TRBD2. The junction had 8 bases not matched to a gene; V was cut back by 6 bases and J by 0 bases. CDR3 size: 15 residues. Germline V CDR1 and CDR2: DFQATT, SNEGSKA (reference sequence). The CDR3: CSAGNSGTSTDTQYF. CDR3 nucleotides: TGCAGTGCCGGGAATAGCGGGACTAGCACAGATACGCAGTATTTT.

This chain uses TRBV14 with TRBJ2-3; TRBD2 is a possible D gene (6 bases). Trimming cost V 0 bases and J 12 bases, with 13 bases left between them. Germline CDR1 is SGHDN and CDR2 is FVKESK. CDR3 size: 13 residues. CDR3 loop: CASSQELGGNQYF. For the CDR3, the DNA is TGTGCCAGCAGCCAAGAGCTCGGAGGGAACCAGTATTTT.

This chain links TRBV15 with TRBJ2-7, with a possible D match to TRBD2 (6 bases). The CDR3 runs to 16 residues. Trimming shortened V by 2 bases and J by 2 bases, and 16 bases separated the two germline ends. Germline CDR1 LNHNV, CDR2 YYDKDF (reference sequence). This CDR3 reads CATSRRRWEDPYEQYF. The CDR3 DNA reads TGTGCCACCAGCAGAAGGCGATGGGAGGATCCCTACGAGCAGTACTTC. Full variable domain (missing parts from reference TRBV15 and TRBJ2-7): DAMVIQNPRYQVTQFGKPVTLSCSQTLNHNVMYWYQQKSSQAPKLLFHYYDKDFNNEADTPDNFQSRRPNTSFCFLDIRSPGLGDTAMYLCATSRRRWEDPYEQYFGPGTRLTVT.

The chain couples TRBV25-1 to TRBJ1-5; D is ambiguous. Trimming took 4 bases from V and 1 from J, leaving 8 bases between them. This CDR3 comprises 14 residues. CDR1 and CDR2 from the germline V gene are MGHDK and SYGVNS. The CDR3 DNA reads TGTGCCAGCAGTGGAGTGGGAAGCAATCAGCCCCAGCATTTT. It translates to CASSGVGSNQPQHF.

The rearrangement joins TRBV7-9 to TRBJ2-7; TRBD1 might be the D (6 bases). Germline lookup yields CDR1 SEHNR and CDR2 FQNEAQ (reference sequence). The ends were cut back, 1 base at V and 2 bases at J, with 18 bases in the middle. The CDR3 is 17 residues long. The CDR3 loop reads CASSLDFRGRYTYEQYF. The CDR3 nucleotides read TGTGCCAGCAGCTTAGATTTCAGGGGACGATATACCTACGAGCAGTACTTC.

This clonotype was found a few times. This chain uses TRBV7-3 with TRBJ2-6; 7 nucleotides match TRBD2. The V and J ends lost 0 bases and 3 bases, in that order; junction bases with no gene match: 5. This CDR3 contains 17 residues. Germline CDR1 reads SGHTA; CDR2 reads FQGTGA. The CDR3 is CASSLTGGPNGANVLTF. CDR3 coding DNA: TGTGCCAGCAGCTTAACGGGAGGGCCTAATGGGGCCAACGTCCTGACTTTC.

This clonotype has a handful of counts. The CDR3, as DNA: TGTGCCAGCAGGCGAAGCCTGTATGGCTACACCTTC. It specifies CASRRSLYGYTF. The rearrangement uses TRBV12-3 or TRBV12-4 and TRBJ1-2; D not certain. Trimming left V 6 bases short and J 5 bases short, with 10 bases between. The CDR3 runs to 12 residues.

This sequence joins TRBV5-1 and TRBJ2-1; D is perhaps TRBD1 or TRBD2 (5 bases each). Germline V gene lookup returns CDR1 SGHRS and CDR2 YFSETQ. The CDR3 loop spans 17 amino acids. Trimming stripped 5 bases from V and 2 bases from J, with 20 bases between. The CDR3 region is CASSVGARRVPYNEQFF. CDR3 in DNA: TGCGCCAGCAGTGTCGGGGCTAGGCGGGTTCCCTACAATGAGCAGTTCTTC. The full variable domain, rest sourced from reference TRBV5-1 and TRBJ2-1, is KAGVTQTPRYLIKTRGQQVTLSCSPISGHRSVSWYQQTPGQGLQFLFEYFSETQRNKGNFPGRFSGRQFSNSRSEMNVSTLELGDSALYLCASSVGARRVPYNEQFFGPGTRLTVL.

The rearrangement uses TRBV29-1 and TRBJ1-4; D gene uncertain. Germline assignment: CDR1 SQVTM and CDR2 ANQGSEA. V gave up 4 bases and J gave up 7 bases, with 13 bases separating them. The CDR3 covers 13 residues. CDR3 protein: CSVAGSLGEKLFF. The CDR3, as DNA: TGCAGCGTTGCGGGCAGCCTGGGTGAAAAACTGTTTTTT.

The gene calls are TRBV12-3 or TRBV12-4 and TRBJ2-3; D is unclear. CDR3 length: 16 amino acids. V lost 3 bases to trimming and J lost 3 bases, with 16 bases between them. The CDR3 loop is CASSFRRFSSTDTQYF. CDR3 coding DNA: TGTGCCAGCAGTTTTCGTCGTTTTAGTAGTACAGATACGCAGTATTTT.

The rearrangement uses TRBV7-2 and TRBJ2-5; D gene uncertain. Trimming pared 4 bases from V and 0 bases from J, leaving 6 bases between. CDR1 is SGHTA and CDR2 is FQGNSA in the germline V gene. This CDR3 region has 13 residues. CDR3: CASSSQYQETQYF. The DNA for the CDR3 is TGTGCCAGCAGCTCCCAGTACCAAGAGACCCAGTACTTC.

This sequence joins TRBV6-5 and TRBJ1-2; D may be TRBD1 (6 bases). The CDR3 runs 16 residues. CDR1 and CDR2 (germline): MNHEY, SVGAGI. V lost 0 bases and J lost 5, with 16 bases in between. The CDR3 region is CASSYSSQGTTYGYTF. In DNA form, the CDR3 reads TGTGCCAGCAGTTACTCGAGTCAGGGGACGACTTATGGCTACACCTTC.

This clonotype occurred a few times. V usage is TRBV15 and J usage is TRBJ2-1; no clear D gene. CDR1 LNHNV and CDR2 YYDKDF come from the germline V gene (reference sequence). V was clipped by 0 bases and J by 0 bases, with 12 bases between them. This CDR3 has 17 residues. The CDR3 reads CATSRDSLGISYNEQFF. Here the CDR3 DNA reads TGTGCCACCAGCAGAGATTCTTTGGGGATCTCCTACAATGAGCAGTTCTTC.

The chain is built from TRBV27 and TRBJ1-1; D is unclear. V lost 4 bases to trimming and J lost 0 bases, with 18 bases between them. Germline V gene sequence: CDR1 MNHEY, CDR2 SMNVEV (reference sequence). CDR3 length: 17 residues. The CDR3 protein is CASSSLRAGLMNTEAFF. In nucleotides, the CDR3 is TGTGCCAGCAGTTCCCTGCGGGCAGGCCTCATGAACACTGAAGCTTTCTTT.